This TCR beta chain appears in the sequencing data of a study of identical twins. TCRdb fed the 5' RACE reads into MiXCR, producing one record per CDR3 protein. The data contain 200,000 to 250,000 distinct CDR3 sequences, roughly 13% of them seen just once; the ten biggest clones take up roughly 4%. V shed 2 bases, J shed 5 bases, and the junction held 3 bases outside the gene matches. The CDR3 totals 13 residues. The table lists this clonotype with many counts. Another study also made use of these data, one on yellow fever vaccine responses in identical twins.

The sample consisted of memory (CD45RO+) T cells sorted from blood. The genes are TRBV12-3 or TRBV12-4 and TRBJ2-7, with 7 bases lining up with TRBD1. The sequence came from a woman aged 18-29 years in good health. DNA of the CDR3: TGTGCCAGCAGTTTAAGACAGGGTGACGAGCAGTACTTC. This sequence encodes CASSLRQGDEQYF.